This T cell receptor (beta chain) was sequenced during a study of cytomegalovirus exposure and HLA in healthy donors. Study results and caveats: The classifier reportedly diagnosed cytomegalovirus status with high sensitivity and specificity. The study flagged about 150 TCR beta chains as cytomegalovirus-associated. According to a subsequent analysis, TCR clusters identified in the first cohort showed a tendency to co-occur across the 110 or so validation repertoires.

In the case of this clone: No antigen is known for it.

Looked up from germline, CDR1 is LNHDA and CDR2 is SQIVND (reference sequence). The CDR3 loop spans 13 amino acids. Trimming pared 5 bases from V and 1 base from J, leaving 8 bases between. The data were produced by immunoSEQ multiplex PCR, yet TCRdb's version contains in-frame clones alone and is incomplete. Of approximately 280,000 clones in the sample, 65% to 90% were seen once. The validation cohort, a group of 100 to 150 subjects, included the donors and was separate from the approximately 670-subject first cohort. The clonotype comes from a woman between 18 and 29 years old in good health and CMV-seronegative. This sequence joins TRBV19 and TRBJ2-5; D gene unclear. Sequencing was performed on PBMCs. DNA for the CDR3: TGTGCCAGTAGTCCTCCGGGCCAAGAGACCCAGTACTTC. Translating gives CASSPPGQETQYF.